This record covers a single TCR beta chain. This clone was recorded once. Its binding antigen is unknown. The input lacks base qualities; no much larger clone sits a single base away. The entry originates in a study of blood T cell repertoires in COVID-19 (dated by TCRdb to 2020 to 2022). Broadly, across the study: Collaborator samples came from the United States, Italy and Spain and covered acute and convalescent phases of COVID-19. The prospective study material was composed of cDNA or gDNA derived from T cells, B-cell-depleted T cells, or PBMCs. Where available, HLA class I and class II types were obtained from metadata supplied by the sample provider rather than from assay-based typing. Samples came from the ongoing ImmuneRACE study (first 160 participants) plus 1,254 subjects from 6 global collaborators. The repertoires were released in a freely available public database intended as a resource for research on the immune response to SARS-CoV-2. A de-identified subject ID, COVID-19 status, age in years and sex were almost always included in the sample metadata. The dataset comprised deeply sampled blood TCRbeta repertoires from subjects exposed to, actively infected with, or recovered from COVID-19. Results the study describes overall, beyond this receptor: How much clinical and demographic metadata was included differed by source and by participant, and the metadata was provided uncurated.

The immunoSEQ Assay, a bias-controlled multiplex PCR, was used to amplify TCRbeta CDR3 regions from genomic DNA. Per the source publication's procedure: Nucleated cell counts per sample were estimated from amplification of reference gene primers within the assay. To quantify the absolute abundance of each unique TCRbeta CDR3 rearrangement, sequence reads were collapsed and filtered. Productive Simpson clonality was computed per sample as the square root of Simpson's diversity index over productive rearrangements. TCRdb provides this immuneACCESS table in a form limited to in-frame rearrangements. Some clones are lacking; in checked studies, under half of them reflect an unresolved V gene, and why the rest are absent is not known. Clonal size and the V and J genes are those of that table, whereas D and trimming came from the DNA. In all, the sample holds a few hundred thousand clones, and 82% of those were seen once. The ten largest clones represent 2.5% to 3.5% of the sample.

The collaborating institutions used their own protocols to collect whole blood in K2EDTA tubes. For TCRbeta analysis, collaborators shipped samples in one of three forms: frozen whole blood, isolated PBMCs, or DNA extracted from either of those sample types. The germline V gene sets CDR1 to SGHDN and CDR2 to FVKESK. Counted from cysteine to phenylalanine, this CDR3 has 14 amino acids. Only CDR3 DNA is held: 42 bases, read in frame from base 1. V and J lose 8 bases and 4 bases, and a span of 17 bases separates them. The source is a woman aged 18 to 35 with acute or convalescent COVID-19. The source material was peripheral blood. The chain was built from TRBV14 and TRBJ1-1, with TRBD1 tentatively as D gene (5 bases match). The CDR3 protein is CASSWGGVGTEAFF. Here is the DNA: TGTGCCAGCTCCTGGGGGGGGGTTGGCACTGAAGCTTTCTTT.